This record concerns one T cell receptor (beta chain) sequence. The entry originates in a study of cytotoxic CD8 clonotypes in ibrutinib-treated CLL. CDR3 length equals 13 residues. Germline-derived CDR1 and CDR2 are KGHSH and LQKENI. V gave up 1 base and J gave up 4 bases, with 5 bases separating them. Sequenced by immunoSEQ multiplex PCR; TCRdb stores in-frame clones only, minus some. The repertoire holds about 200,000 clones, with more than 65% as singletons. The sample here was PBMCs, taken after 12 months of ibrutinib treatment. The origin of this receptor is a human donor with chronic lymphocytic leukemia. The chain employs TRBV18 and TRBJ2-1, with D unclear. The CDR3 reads CASSPQGYNEQFF. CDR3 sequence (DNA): TGTGCCAGCTCACCACAGGGATACAATGAGCAGTTCTTC.